The clone carrying this TCR beta chain was detected only a few times. Its antigen is currently unknown. The entry originates in a study of Ad26.COV2.S vaccination and SARS-CoV-2 variants. Treatment in this sample: 15 to 20 received Ad26.COV2.S at low or high dose, single or two shots; 5 received placebo; per-sample allocation not given. Sample collection was performed on day 63 after the first vaccine or placebo injection. Assay used: immunoSEQ multiplex PCR; TCRdb lists only in-frame clones, some missing. Among 350,000 to 500,000 clones, approximately 88% were seen once, and the ten largest hold approximately 4%. The CDR3 runs to 16 residues. CDR1 is MGHRA and CDR2 is YSYEKL in the germline V gene. Germline trimming cut 2 bases from V and 2 bases from J; bases unmatched to any gene: 6. Whole-study findings and limits: Responses of T cells in total may have been underestimated by the TCR breadth and depth analyses.

The rearrangement links TRBV4-1 to TRBJ1-5, with TRBD1 matching over 7 bases. Sequenced material: peripheral blood, taken in a trial of Ad26.COV2.S vaccine versus placebo. The sequence was obtained from a person aged 18-60 years who received the Ad26.COV2.S COVID-19 vaccine or a placebo. The CDR3 region has the DNA TGCGCCAGCAGCCAAAGGGGGCGGGAAGGCAATCAGCCCCAGCATTTT. Translating gives CASSQRGREGNQPQHF.